The text below deals with one T cell receptor (beta chain). The data belong to a study of blood T cell repertoires in COVID-19. Trimming took off 4 bases at V and 0 bases at J, with 11 bases between the two ends. CDR1 is SGHDT and CDR2 is YYEEEE in the germline V gene. The length of the CDR3 is 16 residues. Sequenced by immunoSEQ multiplex PCR; TCRdb stores in-frame clones only, minus some. The repertoire holds 50,000 to 70,000 clones, over 70% seen once, with around 3.5% in the top ten. Sequencing was performed on peripheral blood. This rearrangement joins TRBV5-6 to TRBJ1-6; unclear D gene. The receptor comes from a man between 60 and 75 years old with acute or convalescent COVID-19. The CDR3 coding sequence is TGTGCCAGCAGCCCCGGTGGTAGCTCCTATAATTCACCCCTCCACTTT. Encoded protein: CASSPGGSSYNSPLHF.